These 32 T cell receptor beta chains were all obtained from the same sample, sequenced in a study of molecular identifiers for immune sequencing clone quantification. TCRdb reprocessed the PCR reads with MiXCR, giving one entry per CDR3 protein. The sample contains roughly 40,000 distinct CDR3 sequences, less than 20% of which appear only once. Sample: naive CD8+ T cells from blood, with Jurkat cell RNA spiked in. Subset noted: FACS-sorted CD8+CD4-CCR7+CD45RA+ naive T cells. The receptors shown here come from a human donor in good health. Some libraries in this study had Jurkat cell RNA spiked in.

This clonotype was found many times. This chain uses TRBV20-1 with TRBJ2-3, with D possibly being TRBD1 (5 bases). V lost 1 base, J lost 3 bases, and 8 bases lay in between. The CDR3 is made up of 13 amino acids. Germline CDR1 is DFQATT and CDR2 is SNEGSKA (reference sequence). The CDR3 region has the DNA TGCAGTGCTAGAGCCAGGGCTACAGATACGCAGTATTTT. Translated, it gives CSARARATDTQYF.

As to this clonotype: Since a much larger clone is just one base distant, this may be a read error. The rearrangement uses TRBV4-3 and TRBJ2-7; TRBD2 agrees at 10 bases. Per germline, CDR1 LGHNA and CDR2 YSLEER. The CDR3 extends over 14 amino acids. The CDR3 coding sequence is TGCGCCAGCAGCCCAATGACTAGCGGGTACGAGCGGTACTTC. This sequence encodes CASSPMTSGYERYF.

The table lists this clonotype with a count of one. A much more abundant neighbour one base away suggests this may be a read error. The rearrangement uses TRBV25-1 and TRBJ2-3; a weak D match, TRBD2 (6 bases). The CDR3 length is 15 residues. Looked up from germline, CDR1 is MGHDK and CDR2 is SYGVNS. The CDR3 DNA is TGTGTCAGCAGTGAGGGGACTCTTAGCACAGATACGCAGTATTTT. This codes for CVSSEGTLSTDTQYF.

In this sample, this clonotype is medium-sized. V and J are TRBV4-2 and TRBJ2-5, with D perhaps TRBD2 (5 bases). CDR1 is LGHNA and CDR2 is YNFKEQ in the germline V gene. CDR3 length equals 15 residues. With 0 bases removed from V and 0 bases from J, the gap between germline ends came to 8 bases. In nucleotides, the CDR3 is TGTGCCAGCAGCCAAGAGGAGCGGTACCAAGAGACCCAGTACTTC. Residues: CASSQEERYQETQYF.

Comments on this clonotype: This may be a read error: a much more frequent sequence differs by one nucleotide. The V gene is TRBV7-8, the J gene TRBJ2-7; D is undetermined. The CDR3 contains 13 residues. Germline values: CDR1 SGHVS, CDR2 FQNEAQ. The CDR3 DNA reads TGTGCCCGCAGCTTGGAGTTAAAATACGAGCAGTACTTC. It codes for CARSLELKYEQYF.

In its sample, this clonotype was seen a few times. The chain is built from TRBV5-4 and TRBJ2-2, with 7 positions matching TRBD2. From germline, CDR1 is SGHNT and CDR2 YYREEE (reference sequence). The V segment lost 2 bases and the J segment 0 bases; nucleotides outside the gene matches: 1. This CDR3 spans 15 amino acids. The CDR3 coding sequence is TGTGCCAGCAGCTTCAGCGGGACGAACACCGGGGAGCTGTTTTTT. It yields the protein CASSFSGTNTGELFF.

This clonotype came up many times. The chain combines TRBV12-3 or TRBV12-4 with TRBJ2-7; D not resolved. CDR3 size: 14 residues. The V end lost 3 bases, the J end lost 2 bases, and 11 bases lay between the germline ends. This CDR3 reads CASSFGATTYEQYF. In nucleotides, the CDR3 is TGTGCCAGCAGTTTTGGCGCAACTACCTACGAGCAGTACTTC.

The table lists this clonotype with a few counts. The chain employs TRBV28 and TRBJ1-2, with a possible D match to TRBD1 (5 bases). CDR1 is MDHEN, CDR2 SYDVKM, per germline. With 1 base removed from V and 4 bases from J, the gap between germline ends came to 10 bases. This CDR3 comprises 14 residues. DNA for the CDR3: TGTGCCAGCAGTTTATTGCAGGGTGGCTATGGCTACACCTTC. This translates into CASSLLQGGYGYTF.

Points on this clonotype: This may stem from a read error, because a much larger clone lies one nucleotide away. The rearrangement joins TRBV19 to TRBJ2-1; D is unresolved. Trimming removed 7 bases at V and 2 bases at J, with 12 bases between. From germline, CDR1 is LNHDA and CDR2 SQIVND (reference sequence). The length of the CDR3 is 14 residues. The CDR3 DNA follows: TGTGCCAGTAATTTTAGTTCAGCCTACAATGAGCAGTTCTTC. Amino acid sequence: CASNFSSAYNEQFF.

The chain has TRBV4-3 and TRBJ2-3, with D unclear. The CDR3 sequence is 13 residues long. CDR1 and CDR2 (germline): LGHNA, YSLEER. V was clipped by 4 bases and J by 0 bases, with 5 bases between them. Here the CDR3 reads CASSRRSTDTQYF. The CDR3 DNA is TGCGCCAGCAGCCGTCGGAGCACAGATACGCAGTATTTT.

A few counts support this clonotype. The CDR3 region is CASNKPTSGRVETQYF. The CDR3 nucleotides are TGTGCCAGCAACAAGCCGACTAGCGGGAGGGTGGAGACCCAGTACTTC. The chain combines TRBV7-9 with TRBJ2-5; 14 nucleotides line up with TRBD2. This CDR3 comprises 16 residues. Germline CDR1 reads SEHNR; CDR2 reads FQNEAQ (reference sequence). The V gene end was trimmed by 7 bases and the J gene end by 5 bases; junction bases not matched to a gene: 9.

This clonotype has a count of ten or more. CDR3 region: CASSLWDKGYGYTF. The CDR3 DNA is TGCGCCAGCAGCTTATGGGACAAAGGATATGGCTACACCTTC. The chain has TRBV5-1 and TRBJ1-2, with D possibly TRBD1 on 6 matching bases. The CDR3 runs 14 residues. With 2 bases removed from V and 5 bases from J, the gap between germline ends came to 13 bases. In germline, CDR1 is SGHRS, CDR2 YFSETQ.

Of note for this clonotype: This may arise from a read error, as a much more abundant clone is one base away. CDR3: CASSFRGSSGEQYF. The CDR3 region has the DNA TGTGCCAGCAGTTTCAGGGGTTCGAGCGGCGAGCAGTACTTC. The V gene is TRBV28, the J gene TRBJ2-7; possible D gene TRBD1, 6 bases. This CDR3 comprises 14 residues. V was shortened by 3 bases and J by 6 bases, with 15 bases between the two germline ends. CDR1 is MDHEN and CDR2 is SYDVKM in the germline V gene.

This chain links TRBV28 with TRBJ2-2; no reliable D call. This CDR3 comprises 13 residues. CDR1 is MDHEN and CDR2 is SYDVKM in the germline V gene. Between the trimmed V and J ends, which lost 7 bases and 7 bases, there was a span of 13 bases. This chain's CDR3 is CASIPAGHGELFF. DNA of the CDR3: TGTGCCAGCATCCCGGCCGGCCACGGGGAGCTGTTTTTT. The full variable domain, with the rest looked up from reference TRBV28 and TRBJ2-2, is DVKVTQSSRYLVKRTGEKVFLECVQDMDHENMFWYRQDPGLGLRLIYFSYDVKMKEKGDIPEGYSVSREKKERFSLILESASTNQTSMYLCASIPAGHGELFFGEGSRLTVL.

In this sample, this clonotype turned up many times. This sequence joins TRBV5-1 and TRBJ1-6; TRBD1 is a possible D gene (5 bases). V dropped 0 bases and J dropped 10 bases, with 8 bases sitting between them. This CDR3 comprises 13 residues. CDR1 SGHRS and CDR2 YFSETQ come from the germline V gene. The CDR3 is CASSLGGDSPLHF. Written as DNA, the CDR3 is TGCGCCAGCAGCTTGGGTGGGGACTCACCCCTCCACTTT.

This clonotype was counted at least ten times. The CDR3 here is CASSQAGSTEAFF. DNA of the CDR3: TGTGCCAGCAGCCAGGCAGGGAGCACTGAAGCTTTCTTT. The rearrangement joins TRBV4-2 to TRBJ1-1; maybe TRBD1 (5 bases). This CDR3 comprises 13 residues. Germline values: CDR1 LGHNA, CDR2 YNFKEQ. Trimming removed 3 bases at V and 4 bases at J, with 9 bases between.

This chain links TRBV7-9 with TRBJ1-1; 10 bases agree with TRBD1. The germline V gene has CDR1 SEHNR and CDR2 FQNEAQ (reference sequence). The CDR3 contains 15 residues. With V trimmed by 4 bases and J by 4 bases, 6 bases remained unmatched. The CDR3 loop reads CASSSWDRGVTEAFF. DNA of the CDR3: TGTGCCAGCAGCTCCTGGGACAGGGGAGTCACTGAAGCTTTCTTT.

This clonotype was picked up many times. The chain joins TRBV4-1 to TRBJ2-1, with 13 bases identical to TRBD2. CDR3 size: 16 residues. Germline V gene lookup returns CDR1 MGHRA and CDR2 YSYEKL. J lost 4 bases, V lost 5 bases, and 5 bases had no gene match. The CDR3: CASSYRTSGSYNEQFF. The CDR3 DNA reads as TGCGCCAGCAGCTACCGGACTAGCGGGAGTTACAATGAGCAGTTCTTC.

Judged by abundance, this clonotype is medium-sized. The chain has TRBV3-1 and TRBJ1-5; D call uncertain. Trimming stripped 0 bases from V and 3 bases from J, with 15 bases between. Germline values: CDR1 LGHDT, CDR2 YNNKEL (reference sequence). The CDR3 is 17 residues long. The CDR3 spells CASSQDSPVRNNQPQHF. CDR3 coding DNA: TGTGCCAGCAGCCAAGATTCGCCGGTGAGGAACAATCAGCCCCAGCATTTT. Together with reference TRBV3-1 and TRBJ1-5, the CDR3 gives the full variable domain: DTAVSQTPKYLVTQMGNDKSIKCEQNLGHDTMYWYKQDSKKFLKIMFSYNNKELIINETVPNRFSPKSPDKAHLNLHINSLELGDSAVYFCASSQDSPVRNNQPQHFGDGTRLSIL.

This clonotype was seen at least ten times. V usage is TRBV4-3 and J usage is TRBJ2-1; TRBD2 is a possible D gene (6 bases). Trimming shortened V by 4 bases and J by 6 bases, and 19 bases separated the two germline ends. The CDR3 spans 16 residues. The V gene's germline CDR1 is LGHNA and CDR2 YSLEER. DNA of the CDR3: TGCGCCAGCAGCCTTGGTCGCGCCTGGCGGGGCAATGAGCAGTTCTTC. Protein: CASSLGRAWRGNEQFF.

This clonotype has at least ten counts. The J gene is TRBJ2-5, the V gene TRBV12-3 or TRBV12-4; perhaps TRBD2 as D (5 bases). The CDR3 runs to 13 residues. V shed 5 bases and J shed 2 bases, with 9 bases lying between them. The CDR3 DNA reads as TGTGCCAGCAGTCCCCCGGGGCAAGAGACCCAGTACTTC. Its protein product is CASSPPGQETQYF.

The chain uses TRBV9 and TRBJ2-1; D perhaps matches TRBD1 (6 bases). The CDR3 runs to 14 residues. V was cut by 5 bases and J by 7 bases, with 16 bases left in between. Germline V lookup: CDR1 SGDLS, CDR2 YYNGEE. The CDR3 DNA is TGTGCCAGCAGTGGGGGCCGGTCCCCTAATGAGCAGTTCTTC. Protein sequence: CASSGGRSPNEQFF.

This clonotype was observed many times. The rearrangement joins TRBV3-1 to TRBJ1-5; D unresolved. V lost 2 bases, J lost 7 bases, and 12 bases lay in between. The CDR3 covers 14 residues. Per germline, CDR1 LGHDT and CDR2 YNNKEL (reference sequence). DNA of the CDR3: TGTGCCAGCAGCCAAAAGGGAATCCTGCAGCCCCAGCATTTT. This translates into CASSQKGILQPQHF.

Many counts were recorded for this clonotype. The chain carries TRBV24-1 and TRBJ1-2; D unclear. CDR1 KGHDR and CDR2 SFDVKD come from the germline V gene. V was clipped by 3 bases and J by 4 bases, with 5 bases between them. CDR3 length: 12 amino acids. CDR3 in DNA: TGTGCCACCAGTGATGAGGGCTATGGCTACACCTTC. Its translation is CATSDEGYGYTF.

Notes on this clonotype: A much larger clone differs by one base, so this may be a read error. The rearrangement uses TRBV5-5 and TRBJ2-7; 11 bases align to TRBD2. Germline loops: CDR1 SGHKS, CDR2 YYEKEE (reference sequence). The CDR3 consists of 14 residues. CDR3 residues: CASSWTSGPYEQNF. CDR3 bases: TGTGCCAGCAGCTGGACTAGCGGGCCCTACGAGCAGAACTTC.

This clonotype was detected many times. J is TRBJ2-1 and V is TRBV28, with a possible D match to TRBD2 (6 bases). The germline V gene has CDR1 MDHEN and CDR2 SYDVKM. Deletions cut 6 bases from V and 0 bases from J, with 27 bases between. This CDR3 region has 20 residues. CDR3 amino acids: CASRPPLGYAGPSSYNEQFF. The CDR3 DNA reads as TGTGCCAGCAGACCGCCCCTCGGGTATGCGGGACCGAGCTCCTACAATGAGCAGTTCTTC.

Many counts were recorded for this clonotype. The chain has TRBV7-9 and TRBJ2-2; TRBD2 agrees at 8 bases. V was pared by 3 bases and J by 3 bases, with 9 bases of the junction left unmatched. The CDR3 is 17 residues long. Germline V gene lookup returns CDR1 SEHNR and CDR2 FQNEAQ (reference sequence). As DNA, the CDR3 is TGTGCCAGCAGCTTCTTGCTAGCGGGCTCCGACACCGGGGAGCTGTTTTTT. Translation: CASSFLLAGSDTGELFF.

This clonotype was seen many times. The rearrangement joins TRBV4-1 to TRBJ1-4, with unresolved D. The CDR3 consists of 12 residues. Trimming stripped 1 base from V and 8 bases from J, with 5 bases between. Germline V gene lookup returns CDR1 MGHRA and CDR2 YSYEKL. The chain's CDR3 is CASSQVGEKLFF. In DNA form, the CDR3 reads TGCGCCAGCAGCCAAGTCGGAGAAAAACTGTTTTTT.

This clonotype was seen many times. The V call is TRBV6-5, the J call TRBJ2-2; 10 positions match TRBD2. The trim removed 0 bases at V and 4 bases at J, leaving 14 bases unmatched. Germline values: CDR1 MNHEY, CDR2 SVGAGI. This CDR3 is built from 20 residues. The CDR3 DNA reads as TGTGCCAGCAGTTACTCGGCTAGCGGGAGAGCCGGAGGGGGCACCGGGGAGCTGTTTTTT. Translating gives CASSYSASGRAGGGTGELFF.

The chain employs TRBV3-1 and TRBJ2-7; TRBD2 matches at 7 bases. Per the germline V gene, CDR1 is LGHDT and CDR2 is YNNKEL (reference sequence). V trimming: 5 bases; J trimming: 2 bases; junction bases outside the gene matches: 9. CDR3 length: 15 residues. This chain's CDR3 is CASSNRDYPTYEQYF. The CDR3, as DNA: TGTGCCAGCAGCAACCGGGACTACCCTACCTACGAGCAGTACTTC.

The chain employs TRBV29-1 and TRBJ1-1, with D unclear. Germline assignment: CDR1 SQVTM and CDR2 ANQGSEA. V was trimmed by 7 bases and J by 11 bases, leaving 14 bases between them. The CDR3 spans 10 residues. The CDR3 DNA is TGCAGCGCGGAACCAGGAAGGGCTTTCTTT. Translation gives CSAEPGRAFF.

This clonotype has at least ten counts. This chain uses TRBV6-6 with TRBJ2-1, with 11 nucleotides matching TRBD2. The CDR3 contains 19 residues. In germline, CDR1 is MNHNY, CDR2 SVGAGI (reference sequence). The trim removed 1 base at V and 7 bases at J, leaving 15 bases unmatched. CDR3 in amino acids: CASSYYAPLIAGGGNEQFF. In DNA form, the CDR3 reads TGTGCCAGCAGTTACTATGCCCCCCTTATAGCGGGAGGGGGTAATGAGCAGTTCTTC.